A selection of T cell receptor beta chains follows, all from one sample in a study of shared clonotypes between healthy human individuals. Method: immunoSEQ multiplex PCR; TCRdb's copy keeps in-frame clones and lacks some. In the table there are millions of clones, 85% to 95% of which are singletons. The sequenced sample consisted of naive CD4+ T cells from PBMCs. These receptor sequences come from a man in his late teens or twenties in good health. Some clones in this sample may be carry-over from other donors' samples. Each CDR3 is given with its conserved first and last residue. The order of the fields is V gene, clone size, D gene, J gene, CDR3 protein, CDR3 DNA. D genes are given only for firm matches. Clone size is shown for a subset of rows, as once, few, many or a class of expanded clone.

TRBV28,.,.,TRBJ2-1,CASSIRTGWEFF,TGTGCCAGCAGTATACGGACTGGCTGGGAGTTCTTC
TRBV11-2,.,.,TRBJ2-2,CASSLLDRTGELFF,TGTGCCAGCAGCTTATTGGATCGGACCGGGGAGCTGTTTTTT
TRBV6-5,.,.,TRBJ2-2,CASRRWTDTGELFF,TGTGCCAGCAGACGCTGGACTGATACCGGGGAGCTGTTTTTT
TRBV7-6,.,TRBD2,TRBJ2-1,CASRPLAGALNEQFF,TGTGCCAGCAGACCATTAGCGGGAGCTCTCAATGAGCAGTTCTTC
TRBV7-2,.,.,TRBJ1-2,CASSFSVRGSYGYTF,TGTGCCAGCAGCTTTAGCGTTAGGGGAAGCTATGGCTACACCTTC
TRBV28,.,TRBD1,TRBJ1-3,CASSSGETGRRDTIYF,TGTGCCAGCAGTTCCGGAGAGACAGGGAGGAGGGACACCATATATTTT
TRBV28,.,TRBD2,TRBJ2-7,CASSGRGSIGGEQYF,TGTGCCAGCAGTGGGCGGGGGTCAATAGGTGGCGAGCAGTACTTC
TRBV27,.,.,TRBJ2-1,CASSLTRTDNEQFF,TGTGCCAGCAGTTTAACTAGGACGGACAATGAGCAGTTCTTC
TRBV28,.,.,TRBJ2-5,CASSLIKYRLETQYF,TGTGCCAGCAGTTTAATTAAGTACAGGTTGGAGACCCAGTACTTC
TRBV5-1,once,TRBD2,TRBJ2-1,CASNLLAGGYNEQFF,TGCGCCAGCAACCTTCTAGCGGGAGGGTACAATGAGCAGTTCTTC
TRBV5-6,.,.,TRBJ2-7,CASSLRDLEQYF,TGTGCCAGCAGCTTGAGGGATCTCGAGCAGTACTTC
TRBV7-2,.,.,TRBJ1-1,CASSPSVNTEAFF,TGTGCCAGCAGCCCCTCCGTGAACACTGAAGCTTTCTTT
TRBV29-1,once,.,TRBJ2-7,CSVDTAGLDEQYF,TGCAGCGTTGATACAGCCGGCCTCGACGAGCAGTACTTC
TRBV5-1,.,.,TRBJ2-7,CASSLTAGVHEQYF,TGCGCCAGCAGCTTGACCGCAGGGGTTCACGAGCAGTACTTC
TRBV7-3,.,TRBD2,TRBJ2-2,CASKSGSNTGELFF,TGTGCCAGCAAGAGCGGGAGTAACACCGGGGAGCTGTTTTTT
TRBV6-6,.,.,TRBJ1-2,CASSLPQGANYGYTF,TGTGCCAGCAGTCTCCCCCAGGGAGCTAACTATGGCTACACCTTC
TRBV10-1,.,.,TRBJ2-7,CASRKEDRTYEQYF,TGCGCCAGCAGAAAAGAAGACAGGACTTACGAGCAGTACTTC
TRBV27,.,TRBD1,TRBJ2-5,CASSPSGQGKYETQYF,TGTGCCAGCAGTCCCTCCGGACAGGGTAAATATGAGACCCAGTACTTC
TRBV7-8,.,.,TRBJ2-7,CASRARRATGFGQYF,TGTGCCAGCAGAGCACGGCGGGCTACGGGTTTTGGGCAGTACTTC
TRBV9,.,TRBD1,TRBJ2-3,CASSVVGDRAADTQYF,TGTGCCAGCAGCGTAGTAGGGGACAGGGCGGCAGATACGCAGTATTTT
TRBV11-2,.,.,TRBJ2-3,CASSLGQESTDTQYF,TGTGCCAGCAGCTTAGGACAGGAGAGCACAGATACGCAGTATTTT
TRBV5-8,.,.,TRBJ1-2,CASSLGAAMHYGYTF,TGTGCCAGCAGCTTGGGGGCGGCTATGCACTATGGCTACACCTTC
TRBV18,.,.,TRBJ1-5,CASSRDGSDYSNQPQHF,TGTGCCAGCTCACGGGACGGGAGCGACTATAGCAATCAGCCCCAGCATTTT
TRBV7-2,.,TRBD2,TRBJ2-1,CASSFVLLAGDNEQFF,TGTGCCAGCAGCTTTGTTCTTCTAGCGGGGGACAATGAGCAGTTCTTC
TRBV4-3,.,TRBD1,TRBJ1-2,CASSQEGTAPSYGYTF,TGCGCCAGCAGCCAAGAAGGGACAGCCCCCTCCTATGGCTACACCTTC
TRBV7-3,.,TRBD2,TRBJ2-7,CASSLQAGAIYEQYF,TGTGCCAGCAGCCTCCAAGCGGGGGCAATCTACGAGCAGTACTTC
TRBV28,.,TRBD2,TRBJ2-1,CASSPPGTSVYNEQFF,TGTGCCAGCAGTCCTCCCGGGACTAGCGTATACAATGAGCAGTTCTTC
TRBV5-1,once,.,TRBJ1-4,CASREFDAREKLFF,TGCGCCAGCCGAGAGTTTGACGCGCGAGAAAAACTGTTTTTT
TRBV28,.,.,TRBJ1-2,CASSLVSQPYTF,TGTGCCAGCAGTTTGGTCAGTCAGCCTTACACCTTC
TRBV7-8,.,.,TRBJ2-7,CASSFERGDEQYF,TGTGCCAGCAGCTTTGAGAGGGGCGACGAGCAGTACTTC
TRBV19,.,TRBD1,TRBJ2-5,CASSSPGQGAGETQYF,TGTGCCAGTAGTTCACCGGGACAGGGGGCAGGAGAGACCCAGTACTTC
TRBV6-1,.,.,TRBJ2-7,CATSGTSYEQYF,TGTGCCACCTCAGGGACCTCCTACGAGCAGTACTTC
TRBV2,.,.,TRBJ2-4,CASSDYRVNIQYF,TGTGCCAGCAGTGATTACAGGGTGAACATTCAGTACTTC
TRBV2,.,TRBD1,TRBJ1-1,CATGQGNTEAFF,TGTGCCACCGGACAGGGGAACACTGAAGCTTTCTTT
TRBV6-5,.,.,TRBJ2-1,CASRAGWPSYNEQFF,TGTGCCAGCAGGGCGGGATGGCCCTCCTACAATGAGCAGTTCTTC
TRBV19,.,.,TRBJ2-5,CAPNRAEQETQYF,TGTGCCCCGAATCGGGCAGAACAAGAGACCCAGTACTTC
TRBV9,.,TRBD2,TRBJ2-7,CASSAQGLAGVGEQYF,TGTGCCAGCAGCGCGCAGGGACTAGCGGGAGTTGGCGAGCAGTACTTC
TRBV5-8,.,.,TRBJ2-1,CASSLAGWGYNEQFF,TGTGCCAGCAGCTTGGCGGGGTGGGGCTACAATGAGCAGTTCTTC
TRBV4-1,.,TRBD2,TRBJ2-3,CASSQGRLAANTDTQYF,TGCGCCAGCAGCCAAGGAAGACTAGCGGCTAACACAGATACGCAGTATTTT
TRBV28,.,.,TRBJ2-3,CASGGGTQYF,TGTGCCAGCGGAGGGGGTACGCAGTATTTT
TRBV20-1,.,.,TRBJ2-1,CSARDRDFEFF,TGCAGTGCTAGAGACCGGGACTTTGAGTTCTTC
TRBV9,.,.,TRBJ2-2,CASSGDVAGELFF,TGTGCCAGCAGCGGGGACGTCGCCGGGGAGCTGTTTTTT
TRBV19,.,TRBD2,TRBJ2-2,CASSIGGSTGELFF,TGTGCCAGTAGTATCGGGGGGAGCACCGGGGAGCTGTTTTTT
TRBV4-2,.,.,TRBJ1-5,CASSQAQGDGQPQHF,TGTGCCAGCAGCCAAGCACAAGGGGACGGTCAGCCCCAGCATTTT
TRBV27,.,.,TRBJ2-6,CASSLKGPGYSGANVLTF,TGTGCCAGCAGTTTAAAGGGGCCAGGGTACTCTGGGGCCAACGTCCTGACTTTC
TRBV5-6,.,TRBD2,TRBJ2-5,CASSLAGLAGAETQYF,TGTGCCAGCAGCTTGGCAGGACTAGCGGGAGCAGAGACCCAGTACTTC
TRBV5-4,.,TRBD2,TRBJ2-3,CASSSPDGTSRTDTQYF,TGTGCCAGCAGCTCTCCTGATGGGACTAGCCGCACAGATACGCAGTATTTT
TRBV7-9,.,TRBD1,TRBJ1-1,CASSSPGQGRYTEAFF,TGTGCCAGCAGCTCGCCGGGACAGGGACGGTACACTGAAGCTTTCTTT
TRBV28,.,.,TRBJ1-4,CASSFARANEKLFF,TGTGCCAGCAGTTTCGCCCGAGCTAATGAAAAACTGTTTTTT
TRBV30,.,TRBD1,TRBJ1-2,CAWINLGTGGAGYGYTF,TGTGCCTGGATAAACCTCGGGACAGGGGGCGCGGGCTATGGCTACACCTTC
TRBV2,.,TRBD2,TRBJ2-1,CASSEWTSGYNEQFF,TGTGCCAGCAGTGAATGGACTAGCGGATACAATGAGCAGTTCTTC
TRBV6-4,.,TRBD2,TRBJ2-1,CASGIGLANEQFF,TGTGCCAGCGGAATTGGACTAGCGAATGAGCAGTTCTTC